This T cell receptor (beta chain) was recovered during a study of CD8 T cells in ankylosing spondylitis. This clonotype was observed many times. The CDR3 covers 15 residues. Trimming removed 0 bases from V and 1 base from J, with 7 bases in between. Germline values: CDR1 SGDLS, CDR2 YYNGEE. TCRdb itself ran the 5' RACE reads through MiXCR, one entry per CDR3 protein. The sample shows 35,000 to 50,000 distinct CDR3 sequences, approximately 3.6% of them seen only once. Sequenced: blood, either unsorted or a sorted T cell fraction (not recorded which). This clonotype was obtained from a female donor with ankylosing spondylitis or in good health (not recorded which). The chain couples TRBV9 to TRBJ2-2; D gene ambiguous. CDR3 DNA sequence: TGTGCCAGCAGCGTAGGGGTCTTGAACACCGGGGAGCTGTTTTTT. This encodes CASSVGVLNTGELFF.